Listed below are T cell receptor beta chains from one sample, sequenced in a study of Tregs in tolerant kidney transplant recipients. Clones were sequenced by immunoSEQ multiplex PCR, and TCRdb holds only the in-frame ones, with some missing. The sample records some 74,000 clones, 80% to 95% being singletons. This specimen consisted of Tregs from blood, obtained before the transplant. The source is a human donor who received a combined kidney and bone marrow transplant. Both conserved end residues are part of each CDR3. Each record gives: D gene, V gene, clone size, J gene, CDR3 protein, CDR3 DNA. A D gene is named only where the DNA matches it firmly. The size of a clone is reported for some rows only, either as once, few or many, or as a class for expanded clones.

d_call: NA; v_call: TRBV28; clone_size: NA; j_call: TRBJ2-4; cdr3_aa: CASTQGRNIQYF; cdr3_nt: TGTGCCAGCACGCAGGGCAGAAACATTCAGTACTTC
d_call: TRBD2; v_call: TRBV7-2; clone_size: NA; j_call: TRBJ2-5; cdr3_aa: CASSLLGTSGRGSQETQYF; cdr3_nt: TGTGCCAGCAGCTTATTGGGGACTAGCGGGAGGGGGAGCCAAGAGACCCAGTACTTC
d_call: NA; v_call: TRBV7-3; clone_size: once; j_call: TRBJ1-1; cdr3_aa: CASSLGGSNTEAFF; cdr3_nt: TGTGCCAGCAGCTTAGGGGGCAGTAACACTGAAGCTTTCTTT
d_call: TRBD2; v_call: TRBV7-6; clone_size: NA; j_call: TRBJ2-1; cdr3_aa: CASSVSSSGIGNEQFF; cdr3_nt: TGTGCCAGCAGCGTATCTTCTAGCGGGATTGGGAATGAGCAGTTCTTC
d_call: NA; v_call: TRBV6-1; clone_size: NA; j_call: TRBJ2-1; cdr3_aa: CASTPNLHEQFF; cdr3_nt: TGTGCCAGCACCCCTAATCTACATGAGCAGTTCTTC
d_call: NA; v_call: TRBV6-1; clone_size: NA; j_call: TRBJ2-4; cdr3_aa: CASSDLVAKNIQYF; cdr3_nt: TGTGCCAGCAGTGATTTGGTAGCCAAAAACATTCAGTACTTC
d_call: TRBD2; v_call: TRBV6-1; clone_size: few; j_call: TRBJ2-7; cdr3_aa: CASSLSAGGYEQYF; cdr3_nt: TGTGCCAGCAGTCTAAGTGCGGGAGGGTACGAGCAGTACTTC
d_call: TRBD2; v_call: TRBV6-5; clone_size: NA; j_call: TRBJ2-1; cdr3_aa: CASTAHAGDNEQFF; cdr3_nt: TGTGCCAGCACCGCCCATGCGGGGGACAATGAGCAGTTCTTC
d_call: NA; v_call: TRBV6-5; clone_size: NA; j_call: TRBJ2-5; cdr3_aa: CASSSVRPKIIETQYF; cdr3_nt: TGTGCCAGCAGTTCTGTGAGGCCGAAAATCATCGAGACCCAGTACTTC
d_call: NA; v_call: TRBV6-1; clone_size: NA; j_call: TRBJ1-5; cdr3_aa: CASSEKVSWGNQPQHF; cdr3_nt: TGTGCCAGCAGTGAAAAGGTCAGTTGGGGCAATCAGCCCCAGCATTTT
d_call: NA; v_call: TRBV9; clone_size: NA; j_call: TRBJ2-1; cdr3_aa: CASSVQSSSNEQFF; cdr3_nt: TGTGCCAGCAGCGTCCAATCTAGCTCCAATGAGCAGTTCTTC
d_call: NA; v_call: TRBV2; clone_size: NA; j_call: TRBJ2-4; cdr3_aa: CASRQGQANIQYF; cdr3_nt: TGTGCCAGCAGGCAAGGGCAGGCCAACATTCAGTACTTC
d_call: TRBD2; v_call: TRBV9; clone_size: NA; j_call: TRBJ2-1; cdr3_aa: CASSVSSGRTNEQFF; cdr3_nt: TGTGCCAGCAGCGTGTCGAGCGGGAGGACCAATGAGCAGTTCTTC
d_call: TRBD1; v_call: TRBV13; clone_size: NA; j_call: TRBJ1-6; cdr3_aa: CASRGGASYNSPLHF; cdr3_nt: TGTGCCAGCAGAGGGGGCGCCTCCTATAATTCACCCCTCCACTTT
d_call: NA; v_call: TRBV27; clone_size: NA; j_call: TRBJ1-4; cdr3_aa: CASSFLGTNEKLFF; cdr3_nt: TGTGCCAGCAGTTTTCTTGGGACTAATGAAAAACTGTTTTTT
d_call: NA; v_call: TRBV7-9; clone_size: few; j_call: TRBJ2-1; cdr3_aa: CASSSSGNEQFF; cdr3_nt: TGTGCCAGCAGCTCCTCCGGCAATGAGCAGTTCTTC
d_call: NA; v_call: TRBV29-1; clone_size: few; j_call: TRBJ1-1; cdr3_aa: CSVDNSNRILNTEAFF; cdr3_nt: TGCAGCGTTGATAATTCGAACCGAATACTTAACACTGAAGCTTTCTTT
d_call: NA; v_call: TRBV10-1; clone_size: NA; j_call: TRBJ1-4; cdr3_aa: CASTFRHSHEKLFF; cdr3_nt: TGCGCCAGCACCTTCCGTCACTCACACGAAAAACTGTTTTTT
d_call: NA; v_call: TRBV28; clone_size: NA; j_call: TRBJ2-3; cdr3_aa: CASSPLEVADHTQYF; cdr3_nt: TGTGCCAGCAGCCCCTTAGAGGTCGCAGACCATACGCAGTATTTT
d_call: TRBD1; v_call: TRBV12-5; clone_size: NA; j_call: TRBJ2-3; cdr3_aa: CASGLNRGRSTDTQYF; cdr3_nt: TGTGCTAGTGGTTTAAACAGGGGCCGTAGCACAGATACGCAGTATTTT
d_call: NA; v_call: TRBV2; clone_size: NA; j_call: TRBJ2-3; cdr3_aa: CASSFEGTDTQYF; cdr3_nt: TGTGCCAGCAGTTTCGAGGGCACAGATACGCAGTATTTT
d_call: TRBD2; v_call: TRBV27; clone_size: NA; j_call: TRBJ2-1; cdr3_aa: CASSFLAGGPFNEQFF; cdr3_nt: TGTGCCAGCAGTTTTCTAGCGGGAGGGCCTTTCAATGAGCAGTTCTTC
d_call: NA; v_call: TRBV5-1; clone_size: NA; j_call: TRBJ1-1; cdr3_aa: CARSLAERGTEAFF; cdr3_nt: TGCGCCCGCAGCTTGGCCGAGAGGGGGACTGAAGCTTTCTTT
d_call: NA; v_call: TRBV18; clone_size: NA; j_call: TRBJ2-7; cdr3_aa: CASSPRGLAYEQYF; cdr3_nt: TGTGCCAGCTCACCTAGGGGACTTGCATACGAGCAGTACTTC
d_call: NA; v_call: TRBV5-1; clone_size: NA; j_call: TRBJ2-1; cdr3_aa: CASSLDYGGTINNEQFF; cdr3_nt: TGCGCCAGCAGCTTGGATTATGGCGGGACCATAAACAATGAGCAGTTCTTC
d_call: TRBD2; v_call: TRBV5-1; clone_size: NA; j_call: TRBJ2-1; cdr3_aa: CASSLVGGGTYNEQFF; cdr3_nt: TGCGCCAGCAGCTTGGTGGGGGGAGGGACCTACAATGAGCAGTTCTTC
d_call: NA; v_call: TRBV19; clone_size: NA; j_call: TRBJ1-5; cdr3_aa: CASSRQGGVNSNQPQHF; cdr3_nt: TGTGCCAGTAGTCGACAAGGGGGGGTTAATAGCAATCAGCCCCAGCATTTT
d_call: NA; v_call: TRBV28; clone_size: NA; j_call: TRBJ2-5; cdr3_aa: CASSQAGQIQETQYF; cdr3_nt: TGTGCCAGCAGTCAAGCTGGCCAGATCCAAGAGACCCAGTACTTC
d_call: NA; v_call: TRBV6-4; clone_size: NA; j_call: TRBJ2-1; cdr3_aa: CASSSFDNEQFF; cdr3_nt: TGTGCCAGCAGTTCCTTCGACAATGAGCAGTTCTTC
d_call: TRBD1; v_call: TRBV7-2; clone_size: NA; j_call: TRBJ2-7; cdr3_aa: CASSLGSGGGGEQYF; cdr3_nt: TGTGCCAGCAGCTTAGGGTCAGGGGGCGGAGGCGAGCAGTACTTC
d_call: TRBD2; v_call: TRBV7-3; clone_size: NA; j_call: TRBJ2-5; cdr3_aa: CASSPSGLAPRETQYF; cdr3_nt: TGTGCCAGCAGCCCATCGGGACTAGCGCCTAGGGAGACCCAGTACTTC
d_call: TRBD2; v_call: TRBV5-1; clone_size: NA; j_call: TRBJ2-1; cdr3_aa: CASSLASGIHNEQFF; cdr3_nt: TGCGCCAGCAGCTTGGCCAGCGGGATACACAATGAGCAGTTCTTC
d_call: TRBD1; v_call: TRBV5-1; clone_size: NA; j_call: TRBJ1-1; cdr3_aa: CASSPQGERTEAFF; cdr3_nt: TGCGCCAGCAGCCCCCAGGGGGAAAGGACTGAAGCTTTCTTT
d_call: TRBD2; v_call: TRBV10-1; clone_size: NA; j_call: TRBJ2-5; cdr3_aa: CASSEGVAGEETQYF; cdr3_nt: TGCGCCAGCAGTGAGGGGGTAGCGGGAGAAGAGACCCAGTACTTC
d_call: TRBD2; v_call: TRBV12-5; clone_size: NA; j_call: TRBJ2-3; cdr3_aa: CASGQGLAGSIDTQYF; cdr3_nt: TGTGCTAGTGGCCAGGGACTAGCGGGAAGTATAGATACGCAGTATTTT
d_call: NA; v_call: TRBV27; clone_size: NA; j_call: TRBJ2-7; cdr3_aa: CASSSQIVPGEQYF; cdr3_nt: TGTGCCAGCAGTTCCCAGATAGTCCCGGGCGAGCAGTACTTC
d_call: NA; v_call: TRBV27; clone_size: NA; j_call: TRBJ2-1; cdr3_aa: CASSTLFGRGNEQFF; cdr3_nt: TGTGCCAGCAGCACGTTGTTCGGGAGAGGGAATGAGCAGTTCTTC
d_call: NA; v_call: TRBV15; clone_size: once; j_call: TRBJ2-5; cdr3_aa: CATSEVLRIIVDETQYF; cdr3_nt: TGTGCCACCAGTGAAGTCCTGCGGATCATCGTCGACGAGACCCAGTACTTC
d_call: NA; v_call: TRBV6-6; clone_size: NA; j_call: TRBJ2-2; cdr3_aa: CASVNNILGELFF; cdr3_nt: TGTGCCAGCGTAAATAATATTCTGGGGGAGCTGTTTTTT
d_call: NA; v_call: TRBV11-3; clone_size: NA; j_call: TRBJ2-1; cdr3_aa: CASSLSGQYNEQFF; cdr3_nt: TGTGCCAGCAGCTTATCGGGACAATACAATGAGCAGTTCTTC
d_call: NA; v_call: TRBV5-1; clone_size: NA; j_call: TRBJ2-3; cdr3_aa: CASSLAGSSTDTQYF; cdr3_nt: TGCGCCAGCAGCTTGGCAGGGTCTAGCACAGATACGCAGTATTTT
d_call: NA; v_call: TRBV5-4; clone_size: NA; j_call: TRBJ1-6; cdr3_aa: CASSLDSGQDSPLHF; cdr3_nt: TGTGCCAGCAGCTTGGATTCAGGGCAGGACTCACCCCTCCACTTT